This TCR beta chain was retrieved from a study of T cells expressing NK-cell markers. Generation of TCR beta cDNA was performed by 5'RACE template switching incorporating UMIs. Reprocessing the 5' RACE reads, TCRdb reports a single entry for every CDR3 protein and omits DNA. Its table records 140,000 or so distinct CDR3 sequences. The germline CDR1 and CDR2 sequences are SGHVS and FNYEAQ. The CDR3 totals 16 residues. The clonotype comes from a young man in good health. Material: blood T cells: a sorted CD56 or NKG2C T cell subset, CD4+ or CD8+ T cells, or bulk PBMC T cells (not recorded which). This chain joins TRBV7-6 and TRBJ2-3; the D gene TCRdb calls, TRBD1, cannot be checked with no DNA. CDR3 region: CASSPLTGASTDTQYF. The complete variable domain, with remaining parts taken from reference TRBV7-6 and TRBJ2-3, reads GAGVSQSPRYKVTKRGQDVALRCDPISGHVSLYWYRQALGQGPEFLTYFNYEAQQDKSGLPNDRFSAERPEGSISTLTIQRTEQRDSAMYRCASSPLTGASTDTQYFGPGTRLTVL.